These 20 T cell receptor beta chains were sequenced from one sample in a study of blood T cell repertoires in COVID-19. TCRdb's table, derived via immunoSEQ multiplex PCR, lists solely in-frame clones and lacks some. The sample has 130,000 to 150,000 clones; about nine tenths are singletons. Sample: peripheral blood. These TCRs come from a man aged 45-60 years who had recovered from COVID-19.

The CDR3, as DNA: TGTGCCAGCAGCGTAACAGGGCTCGATGATGAAGCTTTCTTT. It is translated as CASSVTGLDDEAFF. The chain combines TRBV9 with TRBJ1-1, with a weak D call TRBD1 (6 bases). The length of the CDR3 is 14 residues. Trimming left V 1 base short and J 7 bases short, with 14 bases between. Germline V lookup: CDR1 SGDLS, CDR2 YYNGEE.

This chain uses TRBV7-7 with TRBJ2-3; 10 nucleotides agree with TRBD2. The germline gives CDR1 SSHAT, CDR2 FNYEAQ (reference sequence). Unmatched junction bases numbered 12, after V lost 2 bases and J lost 4 bases. CDR3 length equals 18 residues. The CDR3 DNA reads as TGTGCCAGCAGCTTACGTCCGCCCAGCGGGGGGGAAGCAGATACGCAGTATTTT. This translates into CASSLRPPSGGEADTQYF.

The V call is TRBV7-3, the J call TRBJ2-7, with D possibly being TRBD1 (5 bases). The CDR3 contains 15 residues. Trimming stripped 9 bases from V and 0 bases from J, with 18 bases between. Germline V gene lookup returns CDR1 SGHTA and CDR2 FQGTGA. CDR3 DNA: TGTGCCAGAACCAGGGTAGGGCTGAGCTCCTACGAGCAGTACTTC. Amino acid sequence: CARTRVGLSSYEQYF.

This chain connects TRBV5-1 to TRBJ2-3, with D maybe TRBD2 (7 bases). Trimming left V 2 bases short and J 2 bases short, with 15 bases between. CDR1 SGHRS and CDR2 YFSETQ come from the germline V gene. The CDR3 sequence is 16 residues long. CDR3 residues: CASSFQGGGTTDTQYF. The CDR3 region has the DNA TGCGCCAGCAGCTTTCAAGGGGGGGGAACCACAGATACGCAGTATTTT.

This clone was found once. The chain employs TRBV6-2 or TRBV6-3 and TRBJ2-3; 8 nucleotides line up with TRBD2. The CDR3 sequence is 16 residues long. Germline assignment: CDR1 MNHEY and CDR2 SVGEGT. The V gene end was trimmed by 2 bases and the J gene end by 0 bases; junction bases not matched to a gene: 4. The CDR3 DNA reads as TGTGCCAGCAGTTACATTAGCGGGGCTAGCACAGATACGCAGTATTTT. Translating it yields CASSYISGASTDTQYF.

V gene TRBV19 combines with J gene TRBJ2-1; 8 bases are shared with TRBD1. From germline, CDR1 is LNHDA and CDR2 SQIVND (reference sequence). With V trimmed by 4 bases and J by 8 bases, 7 bases remained unmatched. The CDR3 length is 14 residues. This CDR3 reads CASSTRTGSDEQFF. For the CDR3, the DNA is TGTGCCAGTAGTACGCGGACAGGGAGTGATGAGCAGTTCTTC. The full variable domain, its missing parts supplied by reference TRBV19 and TRBJ2-1, is DGGITQSPKYLFRKEGQNVTLSCEQNLNHDAMYWYRQDPGQGLRLIYYSQIVNDFQKGDIAEGYSVSREKKESFPLTVTSAQKNPTAFYLCASSTRTGSDEQFFGPGTRLTVL.

A remark on this clone: In this CDR3 the conserved last residue, phenylalanine or tryptophan, is missing, so a read error is likely. The DNA is left out, because the CDR3 cannot be placed on it with certainty; the CDR3 is given as TCRdb lists it. The V call is TRBV6-1, the J call TRBJ1-2; the DNA was not used to check the table's D call, TRBD1. CDR1 and CDR2 (germline): MNHNS, SASEGT. The CDR3 adds up to 11 amino acids, both ends counted. The CDR3 here is CASSETQGIQL.

The V and J genes are TRBV18 and TRBJ2-3; D is unresolved. Germline CDR1 KGHSH, CDR2 LQKENI. The CDR3 covers 15 residues. Trimming took off 6 bases at V and 3 bases at J, with 16 bases between the two ends. The DNA for the CDR3 is TGTGCCAGCTCCGCACTTAGTGTCGGGACAGATACGCAGTATTTT. Translating it yields CASSALSVGTDTQYF.

This sequence joins TRBV19 and TRBJ1-1; 8 nucleotides match TRBD1. The CDR3 loop spans 14 amino acids. Germline CDR1 LNHDA, CDR2 SQIVND (reference sequence). The ends lost 6 bases at V and 1 base at J; junction bases unmatched: 4. As DNA, the CDR3 is TGTGCCAGTAGCATCGACAGGGGGAACACTGAAGCTTTCTTT. Amino acids: CASSIDRGNTEAFF.

The rearrangement uses TRBV7-8 and TRBJ1-2, with D possibly TRBD1 on 6 matching bases. V was cut by 5 bases and J by 4 bases, with 26 bases left in between. The CDR3 length is 18 residues. CDR1 is SGHVS and CDR2 is FQNEAQ in the germline V gene. Written as DNA, the CDR3 is TGTGCCAGCAGCCAGCGGGGGGGCCTCCTCCCCCAGGGCTATGGCTACACCTTC. This gives the protein CASSQRGGLLPQGYGYTF. The full variable domain, rest sourced from reference TRBV7-8 and TRBJ1-2, is GAGVSQSPRYKVAKRGQDVALRCDPISGHVSLFWYQQALGQGPEFLTYFQNEAQLDKSGLPSDRFFAERPEGSVSTLKIQRTQQEDSAVYLCASSQRGGLLPQGYGYTFGSGTRLTVV.

This clone was detected only a few times. The chain is built from TRBV6-2 or TRBV6-3 and TRBJ2-7, with D possibly being TRBD1 (5 bases). The CDR3 spans 13 residues. Per the germline V gene, CDR1 is MNHEY and CDR2 is SVGEGT. V dropped 0 bases and J dropped 7 bases, with 10 bases sitting between them. The CDR3 DNA reads TGTGCCAGCAGTTACTCCCAGGGTTCGGAGCAGTACTTC. This gives the protein CASSYSQGSEQYF.

The V call is TRBV3-1 (or the pseudogene TRBV3-2), the J call TRBJ2-3, with 8 bases aligning to TRBD1. Germline V gives CDR1 LGHDT, CDR2 YNNKEL (reference sequence). The CDR3 extends over 15 amino acids. Trimming cost V 5 bases and J 0 bases; bases outside gene matches: 4. CDR3: CASSARGPSTDTQYF. CDR3 DNA sequence: TGTGCCAGCAGCGCCAGGGGGCCTAGCACAGATACGCAGTATTTT.

The rearrangement uses TRBV13 and TRBJ2-7; D not certain. This CDR3 is built from 14 residues. Trimming took off 0 bases at V and 2 bases at J, with 8 bases between the two ends. Looked up from germline, CDR1 is PRHDT and CDR2 is FYEKMQ (reference sequence). The CDR3 DNA reads TGTGCCAGCAGCTTAGGCCCAGTAACCTACGAGCAGTACTTC. This codes for CASSLGPVTYEQYF.

V usage is TRBV15 and J usage is TRBJ2-5, with TRBD2 identical over 10 bases. Trimming at V came to 4 bases and at J to 2 bases, leaving 7 bases not matched to a gene. The CDR3 runs to 16 residues. Germline loops: CDR1 LNHNV, CDR2 YYDKDF (reference sequence). As DNA, the CDR3 is TGTGCCACCAGCATCGGAGTAGCGGGGGGACAAGAGACCCAGTACTTC. Encoded protein: CATSIGVAGGQETQYF.

This sequence joins TRBV6-1 and TRBJ2-5; 7 bases map to TRBD1. Germline trimming cut 1 base from V and 2 bases from J; bases unmatched to any gene: 1. The germline V gene encodes CDR1 MNHNS and CDR2 SASEGT. CDR3 length: 14 amino acids. The CDR3 here is CASSEGQGQETQYF. CDR3 coding DNA: TGTGCCAGCAGTGAAGGACAGGGTCAAGAGACCCAGTACTTC.

The chain is built from TRBV2 and TRBJ2-1; 8 nucleotides line up with TRBD1. CDR1 SNHLY and CDR2 FYNNEI come from the germline V gene. The CDR3 is 15 residues long. J gave up 2 bases and V 7 bases, and 7 bases lay outside the gene matches. The CDR3 coding sequence is TGTGCCAGCACACGGACAGGGACGACCTACAATGAGCAGTTCTTC. It yields the protein CASTRTGTTYNEQFF. Variable domain in full (rest from reference TRBV2 and TRBJ2-1): EPEVTQTPSHQVTQMGQEVILRCVPISNHLYFYWYRQILGQKVEFLVSFYNNEISEKSEIFDDQFSVERPDGSNFTLKIRSTKLEDSAMYFCASTRTGTTYNEQFFGPGTRLTVL.

J is TRBJ1-4 and V is TRBV12-3 or TRBV12-4; D unresolved. V was trimmed by 2 bases and J by 5 bases, leaving 6 bases between them. This CDR3 is built from 13 residues. The CDR3: CASSLRENEKLFF. In nucleotides, the CDR3 is TGTGCCAGCAGTTTAAGGGAGAATGAAAAACTGTTTTTT.

This clone was observed a single time. The chain couples TRBV27 to TRBJ1-1; 8 nucleotides agree with TRBD1. The length of the CDR3 is 14 residues. V gave up 7 bases and J gave up 2 bases; unmatched junction bases: 6. Germline V gives CDR1 MNHEY, CDR2 SMNVEV (reference sequence). The CDR3 nucleotides are TGTGCCAGCATAAAGGACAGGGCTAACACTGAAGCTTTCTTT. Its protein product is CASIKDRANTEAFF.

The chain links TRBV6-2 or TRBV6-3 to TRBJ2-7; D remains ambiguous. Germline-derived CDR1 and CDR2 are MNHEY and SVGEGT. This CDR3 contains 14 residues. V was pared by 5 bases and J by 0 bases, with 11 bases between. The chain's CDR3 is CASSDWHNSYEQYF. CDR3 coding DNA: TGTGCCAGCAGTGATTGGCATAACTCCTACGAGCAGTACTTC.

This chain joins TRBV27 and TRBJ2-1; D is ambiguous. CDR1 and CDR2 (germline): MNHEY, SMNVEV (reference sequence). CDR3 length: 16 amino acids. Trimming took off 7 bases at V and 0 bases at J, with 16 bases between the two ends. DNA of the CDR3: TGTGCCAGCACTATGGTCGGCCCTAGCTCCTACAATGAGCAGTTCTTC. Translated: CASTMVGPSSYNEQFF.